Presented here are 31 T cell receptor beta chains from one specimen sequenced in a study of response to subunit inactivated influenza vaccine. TCRdb re-derived calls from the RT-PCR reads in MiXCR, one entry per CDR3 protein. The table records about 800,000 distinct CDR3 sequences, roughly 20% of them present only once. The specimen was PBMCs from blood, collected less than 6 days after vaccination. These TCRs come from a man over 45 who received an inactivated influenza vaccine.

The chain uses TRBV28 and TRBJ1-6; a weak D match, TRBD1 (5 bases). The germline V and J ends were trimmed by 2 bases and 9 bases, with 11 bases remaining between them. This CDR3 spans 14 amino acids. The V gene's germline CDR1 is MDHEN and CDR2 SYDVKM. The CDR3 coding sequence is TGTGCCAGCAGTTTAAACCAGGGTGGTTCACCCCTCCACTTT. Its protein is CASSLNQGGSPLHF.

This chain links TRBV19 with TRBJ1-1, with a weak D call TRBD1 (5 bases). Germline CDR1 and CDR2: LNHDA and SQIVND (reference sequence). Trimming shortened V by 1 base and J by 4 bases, and 10 bases separated the two germline ends. CDR3 size: 14 residues. CDR3 DNA sequence: TGTGCCAGTAGTATAGTTGGCAGGGCCACTGAAGCTTTCTTT. It yields the protein CASSIVGRATEAFF.

The V call is TRBV9, the J call TRBJ1-2; no firm D call. Per germline, CDR1 SGDLS and CDR2 YYNGEE. The CDR3 length is 12 residues. V was cut by 0 bases and J by 7 bases, with 7 bases left in between. This CDR3 reads CASSVGLGGYTF. Written as DNA, the CDR3 is TGTGCCAGCAGCGTAGGGCTAGGTGGCTACACCTTC.

The chain recombines TRBV5-1 with TRBJ2-2, with 8 positions matching TRBD2. This CDR3 region has 17 residues. J gave up 2 bases and V 5 bases, and 11 bases lay outside the gene matches. Germline V CDR1 and CDR2: SGHRS, YFSETQ. The CDR3 protein is CASRLKTSGLNTGELFF. CDR3 nucleotide sequence: TGCGCCAGCAGATTGAAAACTAGCGGACTAAACACCGGGGAGCTGTTTTTT.

With respect to this clonotype: Compared with germline, one end of the junction differs, possibly owing to a read error. The J gene is TRBJ2-5, the V gene TRBV27; D remains unclear. The CDR3 runs to 15 residues. CDR1 is MNHEY, CDR2 SMNVEV, per germline (reference sequence). CDR3 in DNA: TGTGCCTGCAGTTCGCGAGTTAGCCGACAAGAGACCCAGTACTTC. Amino acids: CACSSRVSRQETQYF.

This clonotype has a handful of counts. The chain has TRBV12-3 or TRBV12-4 and TRBJ1-2; 8 bases align to TRBD1. The CDR3 is 17 amino acids. The V and J ends lost 6 bases and 4 bases, in that order; junction bases with no gene match: 16. The CDR3 DNA is TGTGCCAGCAGGGGGGTTCAGACGGGACAGGTTGGCTATGGCTACACCTTC. It yields the protein CASRGVQTGQVGYGYTF.

The chain carries TRBV20-1 and TRBJ2-2; D is ambiguous. Deletions cut 1 base from V and 5 bases from J, with 11 bases between. Germline assignment: CDR1 DFQATT and CDR2 SNEGSKA (reference sequence). The CDR3 contains 14 residues. CDR3: CSARGRKMTGELFF. The CDR3 DNA reads as TGCAGTGCTAGAGGCAGGAAGATGACCGGGGAGCTGTTTTTT.

A few counts support this clonotype. The chain combines TRBV12-3 or TRBV12-4 with TRBJ1-1; 7 positions agree with TRBD1. The CDR3 has 14 amino acids. Trimming cost V 6 bases and J 4 bases; bases outside gene matches: 8. CDR3 region: CASSPRQGGTEAFF. The CDR3 coding sequence is TGTGCCAGCAGCCCAAGACAGGGAGGCACTGAAGCTTTCTTT.

Ten or more counts support this clonotype. CDR3 protein: CASSTGGGETQYF. CDR3 nucleotides: TGCGCCAGCAGCACTGGTGGAGGGGAGACCCAGTACTTC. The V gene is TRBV5-1, the J gene TRBJ2-5; a possible D gene is TRBD2 (6 bases). Trimming removed 4 bases at V and 5 bases at J, with 12 bases between. From germline, CDR1 is SGHRS and CDR2 YFSETQ. The CDR3 runs 13 residues.

This clonotype was observed at least ten times. The chain combines TRBV12-3 or TRBV12-4 with TRBJ2-4; D perhaps matches TRBD1 (5 bases). There are 12 residues in the CDR3. Trimming removed 6 bases from V and 9 bases from J, with 12 bases in between. The CDR3 sequence: CASRSGFAIQYF. For the CDR3, the DNA is TGTGCCAGCAGGTCAGGGTTCGCCATTCAGTACTTC.

The genes are TRBV20-1 and TRBJ2-1; TRBD2 might be the D (5 bases). V was trimmed by 6 bases and J by 0 bases, leaving 21 bases between them. From germline, CDR1 is DFQATT and CDR2 SNEGSKA (reference sequence). The CDR3 extends over 17 amino acids. CDR3 amino acids: CSAPSASGRASYNEQFF. The CDR3 region has the DNA TGCAGTGCCCCTTCGGCCAGCGGCAGAGCCTCCTACAATGAGCAGTTCTTC.

Many counts were recorded for this clonotype. The rearrangement joins TRBV2 to TRBJ2-1, with a possible D match to TRBD2 (6 bases). CDR1 SNHLY and CDR2 FYNNEI come from the germline V gene. Trimming shortened V by 6 bases and J by 8 bases, and 14 bases separated the two germline ends. CDR3 size: 13 residues. CDR3 loop: CASRKDGRDEQFF. CDR3 coding DNA: TGTGCCAGCAGAAAGGACGGGAGAGATGAGCAGTTCTTC.

V usage is TRBV20-1 and J usage is TRBJ2-2; 12 bases match TRBD1. The V and J ends lost 3 bases and 7 bases, in that order; junction bases with no gene match: 15. Germline assignment: CDR1 DFQATT and CDR2 SNEGSKA (reference sequence). This CDR3 comprises 18 residues. CDR3 nucleotides: TGCAGTGCTAGCGACCCCCTCTCCGGGACAGGGGGCGGCGGGGAGCTGTTTTTT. Protein product: CSASDPLSGTGGGGELFF.

This clonotype was detected ten times or more. The CDR3 loop is CSALAGGPTGELFF. Here the CDR3 DNA reads TGCAGTGCGTTAGCGGGAGGGCCCACCGGGGAGCTGTTTTTT. The chain is built from TRBV20-1 and TRBJ2-2; TRBD2 aligns across 11 bases. CDR1 and CDR2 from the germline V gene are DFQATT and SNEGSKA (reference sequence). The CDR3 consists of 14 residues. V was pared by 6 bases and J by 4 bases, with 4 bases of the junction left unmatched.

This clonotype was counted a few times. V is TRBV6-2 or TRBV6-3 and J is TRBJ2-7; 8 bases agree with TRBD1. V shed 2 bases, J shed 0 bases, and the junction held 9 bases outside the gene matches. This CDR3 has 17 amino acids. Germline-derived CDR1 and CDR2 are MNHEY and SVGEGT. CDR3 in amino acids: CASSYPVDRVSSYEQYF. As DNA, the CDR3 is TGTGCCAGCAGTTACCCCGTGGACAGGGTCAGCTCCTACGAGCAGTACTTC.

This clonotype was seen only a few times. J is TRBJ2-7 and V is TRBV19; 7 bases map to TRBD1. Germline values: CDR1 LNHDA, CDR2 SQIVND (reference sequence). After removal of 3 bases from V and 4 bases from J, the junction contained 12 bases not matched to a gene. The CDR3 consists of 16 residues. The CDR3 loop is CASSISVSRGNYEQYF. CDR3 nucleotide sequence: TGTGCCAGTAGTATTTCGGTTAGCAGGGGGAATTACGAGCAGTACTTC.

The sample holds many counts of this clonotype. The CDR3 nucleotides read TGTGCCAGCAGGGGACAGGGTGGAAATTCACCCCTCCACTTT. Its translation: CASRGQGGNSPLHF. The chain employs TRBV6-1 and TRBJ1-6; 9 positions agree with TRBD1. This CDR3 has 14 residues. Germline V gene data show CDR1 as MNHNS and CDR2 as SASEGT. Trimming at V came to 6 bases and at J to 7 bases, leaving 4 bases not matched to a gene.

In its sample, this clonotype was seen a few times. V is TRBV7-2 and J is TRBJ1-1; D is perhaps TRBD1 (5 bases). The V end lost 2 bases, the J end lost 2 bases, and 18 bases lay between the germline ends. The germline CDR1 and CDR2 sequences are SGHTA and FQGNSA. The CDR3 extends over 17 amino acids. CDR3 sequence reads: CASSLLVRGPLNTEAFF. The CDR3 nucleotides are TGTGCCAGCAGCTTACTCGTACGGGGACCCCTAAACACTGAAGCTTTCTTT.

A few counts support this clonotype. The chain joins TRBV6-2 or TRBV6-3 to TRBJ2-7; D unclear. The CDR3 covers 16 residues. Germline V lookup: CDR1 MNHEY, CDR2 SVGEGT. Trimming took 2 bases from V and 3 from J, leaving 17 bases between them. The CDR3 nucleotides are TGTGCCAGCAGTTACGGTAGGGTAGAAGAAGGCTACGAGCAGTACTTC. This codes for CASSYGRVEEGYEQYF.

This clonotype was observed a few times. The CDR3 DNA is TGTGCCATCAATACGGGGACACCTCAAGAGACCCAGTACTTC. Translating it yields CAINTGTPQETQYF. The rearrangement links TRBV10-3 to TRBJ2-5; TRBD1 might be the D (6 bases). Trimming cost V 7 bases and J 2 bases, with 14 bases left between them. The CDR3 is 14 residues long. Germline V CDR1 and CDR2: ENHRY, SYGVKD.

The sample holds a few counts of this clonotype. The chain joins TRBV12-3 or TRBV12-4 to TRBJ2-3, with TRBD2 identical over 11 bases. J lost 4 bases, V lost 6 bases, and 12 bases had no gene match. CDR3 size: 17 residues. The CDR3 DNA sequence: TGTGCCAGCAGCCCCGGGACTAGCGGCCACCGGGCAGATACGCAGTATTTT. This gives the protein CASSPGTSGHRADTQYF.

This clonotype was observed a handful of times. The chain has TRBV4-2 and TRBJ2-2; D might be TRBD2 (6 bases). This CDR3 contains 16 residues. Between the trimmed V and J ends, which lost 0 bases and 5 bases, there was a span of 13 bases. CDR1 is LGHNA and CDR2 is YNFKEQ in the germline V gene. Here the CDR3 reads CASSQDTGGWTGELFF. The CDR3 DNA sequence: TGTGCCAGCAGCCAAGATACCGGGGGATGGACCGGGGAGCTGTTTTTT.

This clonotype was seen just once. J is TRBJ1-5 and V is TRBV30; D ambiguous. The germline gives CDR1 GTSNPN, CDR2 SVGIG (reference sequence). CDR3 size: 14 residues. Trimming left V 3 bases short and J 4 bases short, with 13 bases between. This CDR3 reads CAWSMGSVNQPQHF. CDR3 DNA sequence: TGTGCCTGGAGCATGGGCAGTGTTAATCAGCCCCAGCATTTT.

The J gene is TRBJ2-7, the V gene TRBV11-2; 9 bases fit TRBD2. After removal of 2 bases from V and 5 bases from J, the junction contained 4 bases not matched to a gene. The CDR3 covers 14 residues. Germline lookup yields CDR1 SGHAT and CDR2 FQNNGV. The CDR3 protein is CASSLFSGSHEQYF. As DNA, the CDR3 is TGTGCCAGCAGCTTATTTAGCGGGAGTCACGAGCAGTACTTC.

The CDR3 region is CASSQAVGGPGNEQFF. DNA for the CDR3: TGTGCCAGCAGCCAAGCGGTGGGAGGGCCGGGGAATGAGCAGTTCTTC. The genes are TRBV3-1 and TRBJ2-1, with TRBD2 matching over 7 bases. The germline V gene encodes CDR1 LGHDT and CDR2 YNNKEL (reference sequence). The CDR3 has 16 residues. V was clipped by 1 base and J by 7 bases; unmatched bases: 10.

This clonotype was seen a handful of times. The chain uses TRBV4-2 and TRBJ2-1; 8 bases agree with TRBD2. Trimming took 4 bases from V and 8 from J; bases not matched to a gene: 13. Germline V lookup: CDR1 LGHNA, CDR2 YNFKEQ. The CDR3 has 16 amino acids. CDR3 protein: CASSPQGAGGVDEQFF. The CDR3 coding sequence is TGTGCCAGCAGCCCCCAAGGGGCGGGAGGAGTCGATGAGCAGTTCTTC.

This chain uses TRBV11-1 with TRBJ2-3; TRBD2 agrees at 8 bases. The V gene end was trimmed by 4 bases and the J gene end by 0 bases; junction bases not matched to a gene: 12. Germline CDR1 and CDR2: SGHAT and FQDESV (reference sequence). The CDR3 covers 18 residues. The CDR3 sequence is CASSSTERGGLSTDTQYF. The CDR3 nucleotides read TGTGCCAGCAGCTCTACCGAACGGGGGGGGTTAAGCACAGATACGCAGTATTTT.

The DNA of the CDR3 is TGTGCCAGCAGGTCAATCTCTGAAGCTTTCTTT. It translates to CASRSISEAFF. The J gene is TRBJ1-1, the V gene TRBV5-5; no clear D gene. V was cut by 5 bases and J by 6 bases, with 8 bases left in between. The CDR3 is 11 residues long. From germline, CDR1 is SGHKS and CDR2 YYEKEE (reference sequence).

This clonotype was observed a handful of times. This chain uses TRBV20-1 with TRBJ2-7; 9 nucleotides line up with TRBD2. The V gene's germline CDR1 is DFQATT and CDR2 SNEGSKA (reference sequence). The CDR3 totals 15 residues. J gave up 0 bases and V 0 bases, and 3 bases lay outside the gene matches. The CDR3 loop reads CSAREGSGGSYEQYF. The CDR3 nucleotides are TGCAGTGCTAGAGAAGGTAGCGGGGGCTCCTACGAGCAGTACTTC.

The chain employs TRBV12-3 or TRBV12-4 and TRBJ2-7, with 7 bases identical to TRBD1. The CDR3 is 13 amino acids. J gave up 5 bases and V 9 bases, and 10 bases lay outside the gene matches. DNA for the CDR3: TGTGCCAGAACAGGGGAACCGGCCCACGAGCAGTACTTC. Translated: CARTGEPAHEQYF.

The chain couples TRBV10-3 to TRBJ2-1; 11 nucleotides match TRBD2. In germline, CDR1 is ENHRY, CDR2 SYGVKD. The CDR3 extends over 17 amino acids. The junction had 12 bases not matched to a gene; V was cut back by 7 bases and J by 4 bases. The CDR3, as DNA: TGTGCCATCACCCGGAGTAGCGGGAGGGCCGGATACAATGAGCAGTTCTTC. This sequence encodes CAITRSSGRAGYNEQFF.